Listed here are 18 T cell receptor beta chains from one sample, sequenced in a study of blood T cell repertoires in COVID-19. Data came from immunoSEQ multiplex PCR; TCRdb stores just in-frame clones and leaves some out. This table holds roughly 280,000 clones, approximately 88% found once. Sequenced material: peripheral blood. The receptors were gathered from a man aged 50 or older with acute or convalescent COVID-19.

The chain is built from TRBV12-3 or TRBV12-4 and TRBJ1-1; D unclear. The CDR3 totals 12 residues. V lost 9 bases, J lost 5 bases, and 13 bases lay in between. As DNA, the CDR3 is TGTGCCAGTTTCCAAGGCGGTACTGAAGCTTTCTTT. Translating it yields CASFQGGTEAFF.

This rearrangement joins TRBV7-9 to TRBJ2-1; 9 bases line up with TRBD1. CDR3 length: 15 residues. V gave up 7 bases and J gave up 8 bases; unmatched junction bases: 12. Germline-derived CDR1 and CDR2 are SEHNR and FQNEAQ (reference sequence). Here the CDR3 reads CASTLQGATGDEQFF. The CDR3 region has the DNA TGTGCCAGCACCCTACAGGGGGCCACTGGCGATGAGCAGTTCTTC.

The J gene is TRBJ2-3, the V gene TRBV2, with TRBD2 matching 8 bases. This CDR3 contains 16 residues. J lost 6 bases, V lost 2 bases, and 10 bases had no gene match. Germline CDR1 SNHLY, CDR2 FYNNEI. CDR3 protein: CASSERSGGRRDTQYF. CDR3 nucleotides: TGTGCCAGCAGTGAAAGGAGCGGGGGCCGCCGGGATACGCAGTATTTT.

CDR3 sequence (DNA): TGTGCCATCAGTGGACCGGGACAGGGGCTAGAGACCCAGTACTTC. Amino acid sequence: CAISGPGQGLETQYF. The V gene is TRBV10-3, the J gene TRBJ2-5; 10 nucleotides line up with TRBD1. Germline CDR1 ENHRY, CDR2 SYGVKD. The CDR3 totals 15 residues. Trimming removed 4 bases from V and 4 bases from J; junction bases left unmatched: 6.

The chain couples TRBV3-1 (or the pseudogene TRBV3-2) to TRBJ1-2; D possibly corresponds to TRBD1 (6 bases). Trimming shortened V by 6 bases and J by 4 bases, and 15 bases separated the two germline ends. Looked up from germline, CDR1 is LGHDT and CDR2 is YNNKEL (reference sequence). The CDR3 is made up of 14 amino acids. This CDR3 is CASSPGTLGYGYTF. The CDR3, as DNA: TGTGCCAGCAGTCCAGGGACACTGGGCTATGGCTACACCTTC.

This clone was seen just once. CDR3 in DNA: TGTGCCAGCAGCCGGGAGCTAGCCAAAAACATTCAGTACTTC. Its translation is CASSRELAKNIQYF. V usage is TRBV7-9 and J usage is TRBJ2-4; D is possibly TRBD2 (6 bases). The CDR3 loop spans 14 amino acids. Per the germline V gene, CDR1 is SEHNR and CDR2 is FQNEAQ (reference sequence). Trimming took off 5 bases at V and 0 bases at J, with 8 bases between the two ends.

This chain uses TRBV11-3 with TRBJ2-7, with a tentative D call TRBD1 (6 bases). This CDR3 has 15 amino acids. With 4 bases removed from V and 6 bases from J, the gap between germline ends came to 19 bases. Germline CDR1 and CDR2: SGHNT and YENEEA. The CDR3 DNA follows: TGTGCCAGCAGCTCACGGGACATGTTATCGCCCGAGCAGTACTTC. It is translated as CASSSRDMLSPEQYF.

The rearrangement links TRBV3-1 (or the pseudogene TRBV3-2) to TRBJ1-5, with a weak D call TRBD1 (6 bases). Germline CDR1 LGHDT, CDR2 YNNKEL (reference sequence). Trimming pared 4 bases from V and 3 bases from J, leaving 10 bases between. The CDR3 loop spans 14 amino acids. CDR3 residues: CASSLQGYNQPQHF. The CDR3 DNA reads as TGTGCCAGCAGCCTTCAGGGGTACAATCAGCCCCAGCATTTT.

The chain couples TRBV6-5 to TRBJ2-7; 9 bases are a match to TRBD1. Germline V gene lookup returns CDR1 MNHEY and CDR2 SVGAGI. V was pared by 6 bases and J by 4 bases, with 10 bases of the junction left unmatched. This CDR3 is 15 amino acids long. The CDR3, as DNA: TGTGCCAGCAGGACAGGGGGGGAATTGAGGTACGAGCAGTACTTC. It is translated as CASRTGGELRYEQYF.

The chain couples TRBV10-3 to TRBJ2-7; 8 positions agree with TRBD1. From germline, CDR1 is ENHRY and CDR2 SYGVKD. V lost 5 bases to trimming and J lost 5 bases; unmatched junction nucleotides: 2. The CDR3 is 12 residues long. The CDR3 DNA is TGTGCCATCAGTCCGGACAGGGACGAGCAGTACTTC. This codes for CAISPDRDEQYF.

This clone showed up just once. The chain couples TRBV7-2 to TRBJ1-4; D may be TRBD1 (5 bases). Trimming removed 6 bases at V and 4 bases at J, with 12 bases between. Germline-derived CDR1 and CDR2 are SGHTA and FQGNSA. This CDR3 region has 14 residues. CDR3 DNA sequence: TGTGCCAGCAGGGGGCAGGGTAGTAATGAAAAACTGTTTTTT. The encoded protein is CASRGQGSNEKLFF.

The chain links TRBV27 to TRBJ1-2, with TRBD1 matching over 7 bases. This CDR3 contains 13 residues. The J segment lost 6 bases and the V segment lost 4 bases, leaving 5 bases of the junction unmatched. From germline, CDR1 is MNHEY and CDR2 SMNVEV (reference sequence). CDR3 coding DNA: TGTGCCAGCAGTTACTCGACAGGGAATGGCTACACCTTC. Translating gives CASSYSTGNGYTF.

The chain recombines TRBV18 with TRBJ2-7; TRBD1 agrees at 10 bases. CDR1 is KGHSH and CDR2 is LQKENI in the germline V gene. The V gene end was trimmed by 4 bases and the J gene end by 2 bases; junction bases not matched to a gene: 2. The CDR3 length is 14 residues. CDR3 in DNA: TGTGCCAGCTCACTAGGACAGGGGGCCTACGAGCAGTACTTC. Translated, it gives CASSLGQGAYEQYF.

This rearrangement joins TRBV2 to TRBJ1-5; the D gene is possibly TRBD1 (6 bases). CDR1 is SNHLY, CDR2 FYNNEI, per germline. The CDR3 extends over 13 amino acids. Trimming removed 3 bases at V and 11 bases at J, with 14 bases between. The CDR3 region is CASSDLQGPAQHF. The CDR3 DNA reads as TGTGCCAGCAGTGACCTACAGGGTCCGGCCCAGCATTTT.

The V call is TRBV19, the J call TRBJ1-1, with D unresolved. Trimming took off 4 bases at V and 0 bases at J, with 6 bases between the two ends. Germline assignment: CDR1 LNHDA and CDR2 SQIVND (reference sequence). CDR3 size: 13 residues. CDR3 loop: CASSNTMNTEAFF. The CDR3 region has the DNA TGTGCCAGTAGTAACACCATGAACACTGAAGCTTTCTTT.

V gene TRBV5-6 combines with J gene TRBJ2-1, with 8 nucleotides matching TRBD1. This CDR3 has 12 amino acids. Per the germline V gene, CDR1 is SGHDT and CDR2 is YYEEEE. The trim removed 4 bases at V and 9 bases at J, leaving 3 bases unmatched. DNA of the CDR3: TGTGCCAGCAGCGATGACAGGGGTGAGCAGTTCTTC. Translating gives CASSDDRGEQFF.

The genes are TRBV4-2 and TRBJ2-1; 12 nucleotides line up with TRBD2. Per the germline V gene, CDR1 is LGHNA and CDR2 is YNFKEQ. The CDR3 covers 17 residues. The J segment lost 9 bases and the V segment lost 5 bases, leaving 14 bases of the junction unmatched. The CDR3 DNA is TGTGCCAGCAGCTTTCTTCCCCCTAGCGGGGGGGCTGGTGAGCAGTTCTTC. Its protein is CASSFLPPSGGAGEQFF.

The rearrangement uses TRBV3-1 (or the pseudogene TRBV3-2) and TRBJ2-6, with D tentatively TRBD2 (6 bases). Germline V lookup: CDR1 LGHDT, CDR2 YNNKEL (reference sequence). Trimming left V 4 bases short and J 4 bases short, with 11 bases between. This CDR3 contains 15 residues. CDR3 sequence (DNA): TGTGCCAGCAGCCCGGGGGTGGGCGGGGCCAACGTCCTGACTTTC. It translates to CASSPGVGGANVLTF.